The 14 T cell receptor beta chains in this list originate from one sample, sequenced in a study of cytomegalovirus exposure and HLA in healthy donors. The protocol was immunoSEQ multiplex PCR, while the TCRdb copy is restricted to in-frame clones and leaves out a portion. The repertoire holds 150,000 to 250,000 clones, with roughly 88% as singletons. Sequences were obtained from PBMCs. The receptors derive from a woman in her twenties or thirties in good health and CMV-seropositive.

V is TRBV27 and J is TRBJ2-7, with D perhaps TRBD1 (6 bases). This CDR3 is 13 amino acids long. Germline lookup yields CDR1 MNHEY and CDR2 SMNVEV (reference sequence). V dropped 5 bases and J dropped 2 bases, with 10 bases sitting between them. CDR3 loop: CASSLTGPYEQYF. CDR3 nucleotides: TGTGCCAGCAGTCTGACAGGTCCCTACGAGCAGTACTTC.

The chain is built from TRBV6-1 and TRBJ2-7; a possible D gene is TRBD1 (5 bases). This CDR3 is 14 amino acids long. Germline V gives CDR1 MNHNS, CDR2 SASEGT. Trimming took off 2 bases at V and 5 bases at J, with 13 bases between the two ends. DNA of the CDR3: TGTGCCAGCAGTGAATCAGGGCGGATAAACGAGCAGTACTTC. It encodes CASSESGRINEQYF.

This clone has only a few counts. The rearrangement joins TRBV2 to TRBJ1-5, with D possibly being TRBD1 (5 bases). V dropped 7 bases and J dropped 5 bases, with 21 bases sitting between them. This CDR3 contains 16 residues. In germline, CDR1 is SNHLY, CDR2 FYNNEI. This CDR3 reads CASTQIAGRQDQPQHF. DNA of the CDR3: TGTGCCAGCACCCAGATAGCGGGGCGCCAGGATCAGCCCCAGCATTTT.

Details on this clone: At one end the junction does not follow the germline gene, possibly because of a read error. V gene TRBV28 combines with J gene TRBJ1-2; 9 nucleotides align to TRBD1. Germline-derived CDR1 and CDR2 are MDHEN and SYDVKM. The CDR3 loop spans 14 amino acids. In DNA, the CDR3 is TGTGCCAGCAGTTACCCGGGACTTAAAACAGGGGGCTCCTTC. Protein product: CASSYPGLKTGGSF.

The rearrangement joins TRBV9 to TRBJ2-5; 9 nucleotides agree with TRBD2. The V gene end was trimmed by 3 bases and the J gene end by 5 bases; junction bases not matched to a gene: 5. Germline loops: CDR1 SGDLS, CDR2 YYNGEE. CDR3 length equals 14 residues. The CDR3 bases are TGTGCCAGCAGCGGCTTAGCGGGAGTTGAGACCCAGTACTTC. It encodes CASSGLAGVETQYF.

The chain is built from TRBV25-1 and TRBJ2-7, with TRBD1 identical over 10 bases. Germline-derived CDR1 and CDR2 are MGHDK and SYGVNS. Losses at the gene ends were 4 bases for V and 6 bases for J; bases not matched to a gene: 6. The CDR3 is 14 residues long. CDR3 coding DNA: TGTGCCAGCAGTGGCCCGACAGGGGGCTCCGAGCAGTACTTC. This encodes CASSGPTGGSEQYF.

The chain joins TRBV2 to TRBJ1-4; TRBD1 agrees at 7 bases. With 6 bases clipped from V and 4 bases from J, the junction kept 8 bases outside the gene matches. Germline V CDR1 and CDR2: SNHLY, FYNNEI. The CDR3 totals 15 residues. CDR3 loop: CASSVSGQVNEKLFF. The DNA of the CDR3 is TGTGCCAGCAGCGTGAGTGGACAGGTTAATGAAAAACTGTTTTTT.

The CDR3 nucleotides read TGTGCCAGCACAGGCCGATCAACTAATGAAAAACTGTTTTTT. Its translation is CASTGRSTNEKLFF. The V call is TRBV25-1, the J call TRBJ1-4; D gene unclear. The CDR3 totals 14 residues. The V gene's germline CDR1 is MGHDK and CDR2 SYGVNS. V lost 7 bases and J lost 0, with 9 bases in between.

The genes are TRBV5-6 and TRBJ1-1, with D possibly TRBD1 on 6 matching bases. The CDR3 length is 13 residues. The germline gives CDR1 SGHDT, CDR2 YYEEEE. Trimming took 0 bases from V and 11 from J, leaving 14 bases between them. CDR3 loop: CASSLVGGSEAFF. The DNA of the CDR3 is TGTGCCAGCAGCTTGGTTGGGGGCTCGGAGGCTTTCTTT.

V and J are TRBV27 and TRBJ2-1; D ambiguous. CDR1 and CDR2 from the germline V gene are MNHEY and SMNVEV (reference sequence). The CDR3 has 15 residues. Between the trimmed V and J ends, which lost 0 bases and 0 bases, there was a span of 6 bases. Here the CDR3 reads CASSLSPGSYNEQFF. The CDR3 DNA follows: TGTGCCAGCAGTTTATCGCCGGGCTCCTACAATGAGCAGTTCTTC.

The chain links TRBV2 to TRBJ2-1; a possible D gene is TRBD1 (6 bases). CDR1 SNHLY and CDR2 FYNNEI come from the germline V gene. V lost 3 bases and J 0 bases, leaving 9 bases between the germline ends. The CDR3 contains 15 residues. The CDR3 region is CASSETGSSYNEQFF. DNA for the CDR3: TGTGCCAGCAGTGAGACAGGAAGCTCCTACAATGAGCAGTTCTTC.

The rearrangement links TRBV2 to TRBJ1-1, with 7 bases fitting TRBD1. Germline V gene sequence: CDR1 SNHLY, CDR2 FYNNEI. The CDR3 has 20 residues. The V and J ends lost 3 bases and 0 bases, in that order; junction bases with no gene match: 19. As DNA, the CDR3 is TGTGCCAGCAGTGACAAGTGGGGGATAGACAGGGTGGGGATGAACACTGAAGCTTTCTTT. Residues: CASSDKWGIDRVGMNTEAFF.

This chain links TRBV28 with TRBJ2-7; D is possibly TRBD2 (5 bases). CDR1 is MDHEN and CDR2 is SYDVKM in the germline V gene. The CDR3 runs 13 residues. V was clipped by 6 bases and J by 3 bases, with 12 bases between them. In DNA, the CDR3 is TGTGCCAGCAGCAGAAGGGCGGGCTACGAGCAGTACTTC. Translated, it gives CASSRRAGYEQYF. Filled out from reference TRBV28 and TRBJ2-7, the complete variable domain reads DVKVTQSSRYLVKRTGEKVFLECVQDMDHENMFWYRQDPGLGLRLIYFSYDVKMKEKGDIPEGYSVSREKKERFSLILESASTNQTSMYLCASSRRAGYEQYFGPGTRLTVT.

The chain is built from TRBV2 and TRBJ2-1; no definite D call. Trimming stripped 2 bases from V and 9 bases from J, with 8 bases between. From germline, CDR1 is SNHLY and CDR2 FYNNEI. The CDR3 contains 12 residues. CDR3 residues: CASSESSIEQFF. CDR3 nucleotides: TGTGCCAGCAGTGAAAGCTCGATTGAGCAGTTCTTC.